This T cell receptor beta chain was identified during a study of T cell changes during pregnancy in multiple sclerosis. Produced via immunoSEQ multiplex PCR; TCRdb's table is partial and in-frame only. This sample has 56,000 or so clones, with around 94% found just once. CDR1 is MDHEN and CDR2 is SYDVKM in the germline V gene. The CDR3 is 16 residues long. V shed 5 bases and J shed 13 bases, with 26 bases lying between them. The chain combines TRBV28 with TRBJ2-2, with TRBD2 as a possible D gene (7 bases). Here the sequenced sample was CD4+ T cells from peripheral blood mononuclear cells, taken in the third trimester of pregnancy. The clonotype originates from a female donor with multiple sclerosis, enrolled in a pregnancy study. CDR3 nucleotide sequence: TGTGCCAGCAGTCCTGCCGGACAGTTAAGGGGGAGGGGGCTGTTTTTT. Translated: CASSPAGQLRGRGLFF.